This T cell receptor (beta chain) was identified during a study of blood T cell repertoires in COVID-19. The data were produced by immunoSEQ multiplex PCR, yet TCRdb's version contains in-frame clones alone and is incomplete. The table has just under 90,000 clones, more than 70% seen once. This CDR3 has 15 residues. J was trimmed by 1 base and V by 5 bases; bases with no gene match: 7. Germline loops: CDR1 SEHNR, CDR2 FQNEAQ (reference sequence). Input material: peripheral blood. The chain has TRBV7-9 and TRBJ1-1; 7 bases fit TRBD1. The TCR comes from an elderly woman with acute or convalescent COVID-19. The CDR3 here is CASSEQGQRNTEAFF. CDR3 DNA: TGTGCCAGCAGCGAACAGGGACAGAGGAACACTGAAGCTTTCTTT.